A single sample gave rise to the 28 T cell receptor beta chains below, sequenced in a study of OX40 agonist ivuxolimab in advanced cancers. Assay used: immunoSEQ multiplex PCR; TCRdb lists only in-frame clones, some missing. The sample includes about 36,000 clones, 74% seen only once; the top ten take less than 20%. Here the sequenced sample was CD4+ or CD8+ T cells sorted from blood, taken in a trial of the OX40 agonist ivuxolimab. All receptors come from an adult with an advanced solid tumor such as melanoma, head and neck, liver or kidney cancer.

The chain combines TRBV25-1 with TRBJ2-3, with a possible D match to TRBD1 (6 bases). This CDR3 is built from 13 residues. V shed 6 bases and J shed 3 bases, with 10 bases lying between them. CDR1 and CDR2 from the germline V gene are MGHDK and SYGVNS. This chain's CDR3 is CASRQGLTDTQYF. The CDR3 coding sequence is TGTGCCAGCAGACAGGGATTGACAGATACGCAGTATTTT.

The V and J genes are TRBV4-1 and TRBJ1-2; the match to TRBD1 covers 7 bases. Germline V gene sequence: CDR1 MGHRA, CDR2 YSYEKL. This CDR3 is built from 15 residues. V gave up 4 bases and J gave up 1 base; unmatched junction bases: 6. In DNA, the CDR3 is TGCGCCAGCAGCCTTCATACAGGGGATAACTATGGCTACACCTTC. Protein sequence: CASSLHTGDNYGYTF.

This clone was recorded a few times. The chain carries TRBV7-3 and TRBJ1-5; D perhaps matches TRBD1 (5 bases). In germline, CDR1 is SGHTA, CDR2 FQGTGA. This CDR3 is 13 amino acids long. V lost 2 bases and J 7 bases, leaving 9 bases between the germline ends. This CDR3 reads CASSLAQGQPQHF. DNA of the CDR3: TGTGCCAGCAGCTTAGCCCAGGGACAGCCCCAGCATTTT.

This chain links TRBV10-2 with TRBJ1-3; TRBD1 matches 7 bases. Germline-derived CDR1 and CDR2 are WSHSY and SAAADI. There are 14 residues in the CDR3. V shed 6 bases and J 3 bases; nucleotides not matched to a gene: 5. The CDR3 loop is CASRGQGDGNTIYF. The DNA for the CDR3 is TGCGCCAGCAGGGGGCAGGGGGATGGAAACACCATATATTTT.

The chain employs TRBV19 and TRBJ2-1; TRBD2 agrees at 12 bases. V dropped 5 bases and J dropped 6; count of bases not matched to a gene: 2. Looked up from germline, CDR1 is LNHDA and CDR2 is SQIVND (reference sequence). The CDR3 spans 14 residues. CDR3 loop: CASSGLAGTNEQFF. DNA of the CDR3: TGTGCCAGTAGTGGACTAGCGGGGACCAATGAGCAGTTCTTC.

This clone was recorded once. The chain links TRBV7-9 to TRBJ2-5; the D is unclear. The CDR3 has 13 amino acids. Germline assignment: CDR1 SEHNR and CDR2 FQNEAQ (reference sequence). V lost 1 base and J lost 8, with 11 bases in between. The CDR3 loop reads CASSLVGGPTQYF. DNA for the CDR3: TGTGCCAGCAGCTTAGTGGGCGGACCCACCCAGTACTTC.

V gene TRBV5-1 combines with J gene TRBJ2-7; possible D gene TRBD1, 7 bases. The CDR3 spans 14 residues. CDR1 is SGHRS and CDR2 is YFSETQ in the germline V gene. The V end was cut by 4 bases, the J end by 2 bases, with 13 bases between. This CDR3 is CASSMQGGTYEQYF. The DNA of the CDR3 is TGCGCCAGCAGCATGCAGGGGGGCACCTACGAGCAGTACTTC.

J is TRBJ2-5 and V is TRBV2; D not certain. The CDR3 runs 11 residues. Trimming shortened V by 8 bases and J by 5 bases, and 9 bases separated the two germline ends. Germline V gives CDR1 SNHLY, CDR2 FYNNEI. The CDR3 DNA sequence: TGTGCCAGCGGGGTAGGGGAGACCCAGTACTTC. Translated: CASGVGETQYF.

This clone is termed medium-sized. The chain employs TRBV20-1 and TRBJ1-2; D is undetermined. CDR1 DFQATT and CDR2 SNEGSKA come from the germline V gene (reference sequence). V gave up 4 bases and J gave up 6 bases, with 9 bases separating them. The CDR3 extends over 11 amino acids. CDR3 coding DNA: TGCAGTGCTAACGGGGAACATGGCTACACCTTC. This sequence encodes CSANGEHGYTF.

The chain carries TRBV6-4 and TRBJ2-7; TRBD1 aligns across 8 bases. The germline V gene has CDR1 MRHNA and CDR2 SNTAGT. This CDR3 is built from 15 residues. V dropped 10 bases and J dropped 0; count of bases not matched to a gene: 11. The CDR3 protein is CAILSGTGSSYEQYF. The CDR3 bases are TGTGCCATCCTATCCGGGACAGGTAGCTCCTACGAGCAGTACTTC.

The CDR3 region is CASSLRGDTRFTEAFF. The CDR3 DNA reads as TGCGCCAGCAGCTTGAGGGGGGACACCCGATTCACTGAAGCTTTCTTT. The gene calls are TRBV5-1 and TRBJ1-1, with D possibly TRBD1 on 6 matching bases. V lost 1 base and J lost 4, with 17 bases in between. Per germline, CDR1 SGHRS and CDR2 YFSETQ. The CDR3 extends over 16 amino acids.

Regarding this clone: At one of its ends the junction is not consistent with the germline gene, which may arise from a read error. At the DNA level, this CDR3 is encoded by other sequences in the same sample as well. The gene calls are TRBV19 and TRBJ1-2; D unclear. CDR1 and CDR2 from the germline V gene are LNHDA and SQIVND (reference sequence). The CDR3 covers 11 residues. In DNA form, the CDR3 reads TGCGCCAGTAGTATATCGATGGGCTACACCTTC. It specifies CASSISMGYTF.

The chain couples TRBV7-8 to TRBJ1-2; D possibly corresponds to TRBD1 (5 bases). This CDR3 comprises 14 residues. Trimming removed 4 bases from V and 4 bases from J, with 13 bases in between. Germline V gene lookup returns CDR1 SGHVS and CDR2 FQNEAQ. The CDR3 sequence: CASSSDTLIYGYTF. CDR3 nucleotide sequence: TGTGCCAGCAGCTCGGACACACTAATCTATGGCTACACCTTC.

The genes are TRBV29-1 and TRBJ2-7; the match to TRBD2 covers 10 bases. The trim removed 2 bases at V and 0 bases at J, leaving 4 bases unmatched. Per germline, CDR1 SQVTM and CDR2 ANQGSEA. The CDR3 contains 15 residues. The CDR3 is CSVELAGASSYEQYF. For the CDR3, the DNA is TGCAGCGTTGAACTAGCGGGGGCCTCCTCCTACGAGCAGTACTTC.

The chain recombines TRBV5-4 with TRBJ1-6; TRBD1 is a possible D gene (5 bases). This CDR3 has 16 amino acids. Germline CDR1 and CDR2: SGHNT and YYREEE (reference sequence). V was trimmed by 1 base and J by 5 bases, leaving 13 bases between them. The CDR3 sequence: CASSLQGYLNNSPLHF. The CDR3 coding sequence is TGTGCCAGCAGCTTGCAGGGCTATCTAAATAATTCACCCCTCCACTTT.

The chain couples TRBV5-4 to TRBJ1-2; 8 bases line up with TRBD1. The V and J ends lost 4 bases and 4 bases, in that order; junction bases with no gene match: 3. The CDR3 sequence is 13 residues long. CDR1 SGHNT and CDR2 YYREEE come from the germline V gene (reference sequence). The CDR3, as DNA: TGTGCCAGCAGCGTGGGGACAGGCTATGGCTACACCTTC. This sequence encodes CASSVGTGYGYTF.

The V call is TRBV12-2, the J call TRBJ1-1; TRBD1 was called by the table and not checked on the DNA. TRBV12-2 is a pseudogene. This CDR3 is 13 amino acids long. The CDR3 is CASRFTGFTEAFF. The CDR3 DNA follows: TGTGCAAGTCGCTTTACAGGGTTCACTGAAGCTTTCTTT.

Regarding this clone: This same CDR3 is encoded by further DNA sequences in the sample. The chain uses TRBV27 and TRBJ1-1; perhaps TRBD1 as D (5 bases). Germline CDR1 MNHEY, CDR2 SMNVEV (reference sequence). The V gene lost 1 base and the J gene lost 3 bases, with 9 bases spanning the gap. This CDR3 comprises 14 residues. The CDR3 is CASSLFGGDTEAFF. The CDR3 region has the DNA TGTGCCAGCAGTTTATTTGGGGGGGACACTGAAGCTTTCTTT.

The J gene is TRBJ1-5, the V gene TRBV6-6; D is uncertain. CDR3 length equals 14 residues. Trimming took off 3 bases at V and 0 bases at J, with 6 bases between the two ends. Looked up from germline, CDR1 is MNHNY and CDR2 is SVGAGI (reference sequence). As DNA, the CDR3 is TGTGCCAGCAGTTATTGGGATAGCAATCAGCCCCAGCATTTT. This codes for CASSYWDSNQPQHF.

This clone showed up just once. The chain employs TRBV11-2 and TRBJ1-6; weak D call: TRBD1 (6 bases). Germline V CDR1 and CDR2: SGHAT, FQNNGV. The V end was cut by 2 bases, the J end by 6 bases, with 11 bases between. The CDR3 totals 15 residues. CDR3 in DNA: TGTGCCAGCAGCTTAACAGGGCAGGGTAATTCACCCCTCCACTTT. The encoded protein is CASSLTGQGNSPLHF.

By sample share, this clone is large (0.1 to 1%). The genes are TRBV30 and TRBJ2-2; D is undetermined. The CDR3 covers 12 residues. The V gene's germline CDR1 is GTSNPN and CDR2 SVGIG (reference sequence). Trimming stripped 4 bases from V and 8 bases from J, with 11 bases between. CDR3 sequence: CAWTLDRGELFF. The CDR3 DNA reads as TGTGCCTGGACCCTGGATAGGGGGGAGCTGTTTTTT.

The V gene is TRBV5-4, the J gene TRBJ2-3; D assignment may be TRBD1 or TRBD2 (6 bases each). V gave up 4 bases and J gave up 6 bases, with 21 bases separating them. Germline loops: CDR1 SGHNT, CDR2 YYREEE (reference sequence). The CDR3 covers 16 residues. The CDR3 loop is CASSSPTGWGVDTQYF. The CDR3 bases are TGTGCCAGCAGCAGTCCGACAGGCTGGGGGGTCGATACGCAGTATTTT.

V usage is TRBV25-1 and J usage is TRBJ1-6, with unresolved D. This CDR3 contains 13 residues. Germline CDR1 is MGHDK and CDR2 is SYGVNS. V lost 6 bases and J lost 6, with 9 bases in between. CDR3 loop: CASSVEVNSPLHF. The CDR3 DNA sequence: TGTGCCAGCAGCGTAGAGGTTAATTCACCCCTCCACTTT.

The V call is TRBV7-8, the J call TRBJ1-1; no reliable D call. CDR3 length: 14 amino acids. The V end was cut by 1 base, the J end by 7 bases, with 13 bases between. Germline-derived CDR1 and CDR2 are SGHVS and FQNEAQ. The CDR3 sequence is CASSLGEREGEAFF. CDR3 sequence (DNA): TGTGCCAGCAGCTTAGGCGAGAGGGAGGGTGAAGCTTTCTTT.

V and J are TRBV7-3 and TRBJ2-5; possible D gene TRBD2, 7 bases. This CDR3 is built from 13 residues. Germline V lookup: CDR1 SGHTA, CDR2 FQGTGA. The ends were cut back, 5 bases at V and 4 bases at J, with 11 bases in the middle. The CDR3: CASSPGGRETQYF. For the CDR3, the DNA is TGTGCCAGCAGCCCCGGGGGGCGAGAGACCCAGTACTTC.

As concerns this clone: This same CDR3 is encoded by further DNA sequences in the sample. CDR3 bases: TGCGCCAGCAGCTTGGACGGGATGAACACTGAAGCTTTCTTT. Encoded protein: CASSLDGMNTEAFF. The V and J genes are TRBV5-1 and TRBJ1-1; D unclear. Trimming took off 0 bases at V and 0 bases at J, with 6 bases between the two ends. There are 14 residues in the CDR3. CDR1 is SGHRS and CDR2 is YFSETQ in the germline V gene.

The CDR3 nucleotides are TGTGCCAGCAGCTTGCGGACAGGGAACTACGAGCAGTACTTC. It encodes CASSLRTGNYEQYF. The rearrangement links TRBV7-2 to TRBJ2-7; 8 bases are a match to TRBD1. Per the germline V gene, CDR1 is SGHTA and CDR2 is FQGNSA. V was clipped by 3 bases and J by 3 bases; unmatched bases: 4. The CDR3 has 14 amino acids.

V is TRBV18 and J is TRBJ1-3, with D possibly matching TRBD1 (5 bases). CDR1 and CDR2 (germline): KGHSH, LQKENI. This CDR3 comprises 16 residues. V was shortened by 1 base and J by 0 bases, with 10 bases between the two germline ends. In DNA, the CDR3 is TGTGCCAGCTCACCACAGGCAGGGCTCTCTGGAAACACCATATATTTT. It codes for CASSPQAGLSGNTIYF.